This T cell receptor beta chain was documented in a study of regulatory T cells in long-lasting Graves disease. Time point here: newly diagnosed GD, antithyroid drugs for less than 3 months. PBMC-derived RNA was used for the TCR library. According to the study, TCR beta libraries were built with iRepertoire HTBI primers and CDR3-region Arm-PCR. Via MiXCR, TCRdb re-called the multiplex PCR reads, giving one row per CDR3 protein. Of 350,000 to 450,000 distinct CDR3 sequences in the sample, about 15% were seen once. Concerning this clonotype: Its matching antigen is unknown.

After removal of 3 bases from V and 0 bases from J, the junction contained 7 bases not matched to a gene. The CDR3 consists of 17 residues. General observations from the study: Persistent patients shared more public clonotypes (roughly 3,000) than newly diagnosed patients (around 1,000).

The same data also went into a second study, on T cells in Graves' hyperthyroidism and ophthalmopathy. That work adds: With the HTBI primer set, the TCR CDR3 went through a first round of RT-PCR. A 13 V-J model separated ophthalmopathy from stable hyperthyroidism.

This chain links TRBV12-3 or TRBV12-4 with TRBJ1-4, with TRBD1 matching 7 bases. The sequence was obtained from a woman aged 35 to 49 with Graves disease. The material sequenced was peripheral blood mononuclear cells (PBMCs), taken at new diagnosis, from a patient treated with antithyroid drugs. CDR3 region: CASSFGGQGATNEKLFF. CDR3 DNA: TGTGCCAGCAGTTTCGGGGGGCAGGGGGCAACTAATGAAAAACTGTTTTTT.